The 32 T cell receptor beta chains in this list originate from one sample, sequenced in a study of T cells in localized non-small cell lung cancer. Sequenced by immunoSEQ multiplex PCR; TCRdb stores in-frame clones only, minus some. The table shows about 53,000 clones, with over 70% occurring only once. The sequences come from peripheral blood mononuclear cells, collected before any cancer treatment. These TCRs come from a man aged 35 to 69 with stage III lung adenocarcinoma.

The V and J genes are TRBV7-2 and TRBJ1-1; D not certain. CDR3 length: 15 residues. Germline CDR1 reads SGHTA; CDR2 reads FQGNSA. V was pared by 5 bases and J by 0 bases, with 13 bases between. The CDR3 spells CASSLGGSMNTEAFF. For the CDR3, the DNA is TGTGCCAGCAGCCTGGGCGGGTCCATGAACACTGAAGCTTTCTTT. Complete variable domain (other parts from reference TRBV7-2 and TRBJ1-1): GAGVSQSPSNKVTEKGKDVELRCDPISGHTALYWYRQSLGQGLEFLIYFQGNSAPDKSGLPSDRFSAERTGGSVSTLTIQRTQQEDSAVYLCASSLGGSMNTEAFFGQGTRLTVV.

The genes are TRBV19 and TRBJ2-7; 9 bases map to TRBD1. This CDR3 comprises 15 residues. V gave up 5 bases and J gave up 4 bases; unmatched junction bases: 9. CDR1 and CDR2 (germline): LNHDA, SQIVND (reference sequence). The CDR3 here is CASSPSDRGTYEQYF. DNA of the CDR3: TGTGCCAGTAGTCCCTCGGACAGGGGTACGTACGAGCAGTACTTC.

The CDR3 loop is CSVEPAGTGRGYTF. The CDR3 nucleotides read TGCAGCGTCGAACCAGCCGGGACAGGAAGGGGCTACACCTTC. V usage is TRBV29-1 and J usage is TRBJ1-2; TRBD1 matches 8 bases. CDR3 size: 14 residues. V lost 6 bases and J lost 8; bases outside the gene matches: 14. The germline V gene has CDR1 SQVTM and CDR2 ANQGSEA.

This chain links TRBV5-1 with TRBJ2-7, with 7 bases matching TRBD2. Germline V gene lookup returns CDR1 SGHRS and CDR2 YFSETQ. The CDR3 length is 12 residues. The ends lost 4 bases at V and 7 bases at J; junction bases unmatched: 5. CDR3 region: CASSQSGDEQYF. The CDR3 nucleotides are TGCGCCAGCAGCCAGAGCGGGGATGAGCAGTACTTC.

The chain employs TRBV11-2 and TRBJ1-2, with D possibly being TRBD1 (5 bases). CDR1 is SGHAT and CDR2 is FQNNGV in the germline V gene. Trimming removed 6 bases from V and 3 bases from J, with 14 bases in between. The CDR3 consists of 14 residues. In DNA, the CDR3 is TGTGCCAGCAGTAAAGGGACCGATTACTATGGCTACACCTTC. It codes for CASSKGTDYYGYTF.

The J gene is TRBJ1-5, the V gene TRBV6-6; the D gene is possibly TRBD1 (6 bases). Between the trimmed V and J ends, which lost 2 bases and 5 bases, there was a span of 16 bases. Germline V gene data show CDR1 as MNHNY and CDR2 as SVGAGI (reference sequence). The CDR3 is 16 amino acids. The DNA of the CDR3 is TGTGCCAGCAGTTACGTCCCAGGGAGGGGGGATCAGCCCCAGCATTTT. Translated: CASSYVPGRGDQPQHF.

This chain links TRBV29-1 with TRBJ1-1; weak D call: TRBD1 (5 bases). The CDR3 runs to 16 residues. CDR1 is SQVTM and CDR2 is ANQGSEA in the germline V gene. Between the trimmed V and J ends, which lost 7 bases and 0 bases, there was a span of 21 bases. The DNA for the CDR3 is TGCAGCGCCCGTGGGGACTCCCTTTTCATGAACACTGAAGCTTTCTTT. Its translation is CSARGDSLFMNTEAFF.

The chain has TRBV7-9 and TRBJ2-2; tentatively, D is TRBD1 or TRBD2 (6 bases each). V lost 1 base, J lost 4 bases, and 16 bases lay in between. Germline loops: CDR1 SEHNR, CDR2 FQNEAQ (reference sequence). The CDR3 contains 17 residues. CDR3 in DNA: TGTGCCAGCAGCTTAGGCTCTAGGGGGGCGCGCACCGGGGAGCTGTTTTTT. Translation: CASSLGSRGARTGELFF.

This chain links TRBV9 with TRBJ2-7; no clear D. V dropped 4 bases and J dropped 0 bases, with 11 bases sitting between them. This CDR3 is 14 amino acids long. CDR1 is SGDLS, CDR2 YYNGEE, per germline. This CDR3 reads CASSFRLSSYEQYF. CDR3 nucleotide sequence: TGTGCCAGCAGCTTCCGGCTTAGCTCCTACGAGCAGTACTTC.

The CDR3 sequence is CASSPNRDRVNEKLFF. CDR3 coding DNA: TGTGCCAGCAGCCCCAACCGGGACAGGGTAAATGAAAAACTGTTTTTT. This chain uses TRBV7-2 with TRBJ1-4, with TRBD1 matching 9 bases. Germline trimming cut 5 bases from V and 5 bases from J; bases unmatched to any gene: 9. Germline values: CDR1 SGHTA, CDR2 FQGNSA. The CDR3 runs to 16 residues.

The chain has TRBV7-9 and TRBJ2-1; the D gene is possibly TRBD1 (5 bases). Looked up from germline, CDR1 is SEHNR and CDR2 is FQNEAQ (reference sequence). CDR3 length: 11 residues. V gave up 4 bases and J gave up 11 bases, with 9 bases separating them. Here the CDR3 reads CASSSDSKQFF. The CDR3 nucleotides read TGTGCCAGCAGCTCCGACAGCAAGCAGTTCTTC.

The chain recombines TRBV7-6 with TRBJ2-1, with a tentative D call TRBD2 (6 bases). Trimming left V 1 base short and J 10 bases short, with 8 bases between. The CDR3 runs 12 residues. The germline V gene encodes CDR1 SGHVS and CDR2 FNYEAQ. In DNA, the CDR3 is TGTGCCAGCAGCTTAGTAGGAGGGGAGCAGTTCTTC. It is translated as CASSLVGGEQFF.

This clone showed up just once. The J gene is TRBJ1-4, the V gene TRBV15, with D possibly being TRBD1 (5 bases). CDR1 and CDR2 (germline): LNHNV, YYDKDF (reference sequence). This CDR3 contains 16 residues. Trimming stripped 1 base from V and 3 bases from J, with 12 bases between. CDR3 protein: CATSRGAGRANEKLFF. The CDR3, as DNA: TGTGCCACCAGCAGAGGCGCGGGGCGAGCTAATGAAAAACTGTTTTTT. The full variable domain, in which reference TRBV15 and TRBJ1-4 provide the parts outside the CDR3, is DAMVIQNPRYQVTQFGKPVTLSCSQTLNHNVMYWYQQKSSQAPKLLFHYYDKDFNNEADTPDNFQSRRPNTSFCFLDIRSPGLGDTAMYLCATSRGAGRANEKLFFGSGTQLSVL.

J is TRBJ2-5 and V is TRBV4-2; TRBD2 matches 7 bases. With V trimmed by 4 bases and J by 5 bases, 4 bases remained unmatched. This CDR3 contains 13 residues. CDR1 and CDR2 (germline): LGHNA, YNFKEQ. CDR3 loop: CASSLGEGETQYF. The CDR3 DNA sequence: TGTGCCAGCAGCCTTGGGGAGGGTGAGACCCAGTACTTC.

This chain joins TRBV7-9 and TRBJ2-2; D remains ambiguous. The V gene lost 6 bases and the J gene lost 3 bases, with 8 bases spanning the gap. Germline V gives CDR1 SEHNR, CDR2 FQNEAQ (reference sequence). This CDR3 region has 13 residues. Here the CDR3 DNA reads TGTGCCAGCAGGGGGTCCGACACCGGGGAGCTGTTTTTT. Its translation is CASRGSDTGELFF.

This chain connects TRBV5-4 to TRBJ2-2; D gene unclear. The V and J ends lost 1 base and 6 bases respectively, with 7 bases between them. The CDR3 consists of 13 residues. Looked up from germline, CDR1 is SGHNT and CDR2 is YYREEE (reference sequence). This CDR3 is CASSLNAPGELFF. The CDR3, as DNA: TGTGCCAGCAGCTTGAATGCTCCCGGGGAGCTGTTTTTT.

The chain uses TRBV6-6 and TRBJ2-3; 8 bases align to TRBD1. With V trimmed by 4 bases and J by 7 bases, 7 bases remained unmatched. The CDR3 extends over 14 amino acids. Germline V gene sequence: CDR1 MNHNY, CDR2 SVGAGI (reference sequence). The CDR3 nucleotides are TGTGCCAGCAGTTCCGGACAGGGACCGTATACGCAGTATTTT. It encodes CASSSGQGPYTQYF.

The chain links TRBV11-3 to TRBJ2-1; weak D call: TRBD2 (5 bases). Germline V gene lookup returns CDR1 SGHNT and CDR2 YENEEA. This CDR3 has 12 residues. Trimming took 1 base from V and 15 from J, leaving 13 bases between them. The CDR3 reads CASSLGPRELFF. The CDR3 coding sequence is TGTGCCAGCAGCTTAGGCCCTCGGGAACTGTTCTTC.

The rearrangement links TRBV7-7 to TRBJ2-5; perhaps TRBD1 as D (6 bases). The CDR3 length is 17 residues. The V end lost 2 bases, the J end lost 1 base, and 17 bases lay between the germline ends. Per germline, CDR1 SSHAT and CDR2 FNYEAQ (reference sequence). CDR3 residues: CASSLPGQGPIQETQYF. DNA for the CDR3: TGTGCCAGCAGCTTACCTGGGCAGGGGCCCATCCAAGAGACCCAGTACTTC.

CDR3 loop: CASSLGTAQETQYF. The CDR3 nucleotides read TGTGCCAGCAGCTTAGGGACAGCCCAAGAGACCCAGTACTTC. This sequence joins TRBV11-2 and TRBJ2-5; perhaps TRBD1 as D (6 bases). V was cut by 1 base and J by 1 base, with 7 bases left in between. CDR1 SGHAT and CDR2 FQNNGV come from the germline V gene. This CDR3 region has 14 residues.

V usage is TRBV18 and J usage is TRBJ2-7; D is unclear. The CDR3 contains 13 residues. Trimming took off 3 bases at V and 0 bases at J, with 6 bases between the two ends. Germline lookup yields CDR1 KGHSH and CDR2 LQKENI. The CDR3 DNA reads TGTGCCAGCTCACCGCAGTACTCCTACGAGCAGTACTTC. Translated: CASSPQYSYEQYF.

As to this clone: In the same sample, other DNA sequences code for this CDR3. The CDR3 bases are TGCGCCAGCAGCCAAGATGAGGCAAATGAGCAGTTCTTC. It yields the protein CASSQDEANEQFF. V is TRBV4-1 and J is TRBJ2-1; no firm D call. This CDR3 spans 13 amino acids. V was pared by 0 bases and J by 7 bases, with 7 bases between. The germline gives CDR1 MGHRA, CDR2 YSYEKL.

This clone has just one count. The chain combines TRBV9 with TRBJ1-2, with TRBD1 matching 7 bases. Germline CDR1 is SGDLS and CDR2 is YYNGEE. The CDR3 sequence is 17 residues long. The J segment lost 2 bases and the V segment lost 0 bases, leaving 10 bases of the junction unmatched. Here the CDR3 reads CASSVAKTGKRNYGYTF. The CDR3, as DNA: TGTGCCAGCAGCGTAGCCAAGACAGGGAAGAGGAACTATGGCTACACCTTC.

This clone was recorded only once. The V and J genes are TRBV7-2 and TRBJ2-7; D ambiguous. This CDR3 comprises 13 residues. Germline CDR1 and CDR2: SGHTA and FQGNSA. V shed 1 base and J shed 6 bases, with 10 bases lying between them. The CDR3 sequence is CASSLDVPSEQYF. The CDR3, as DNA: TGTGCCAGCAGCTTAGACGTTCCCAGCGAGCAGTACTTC. The full variable domain, its missing parts supplied by reference TRBV7-2 and TRBJ2-7, is GAGVSQSPSNKVTEKGKDVELRCDPISGHTALYWYRQSLGQGLEFLIYFQGNSAPDKSGLPSDRFSAERTGGSVSTLTIQRTQQEDSAVYLCASSLDVPSEQYFGPGTRLTVT.

The rearrangement links TRBV11-2 to TRBJ2-5; D is unclear. Germline lookup yields CDR1 SGHAT and CDR2 FQNNGV. This CDR3 is 13 amino acids long. The V and J ends lost 1 base and 9 bases respectively, with 12 bases between them. The CDR3 reads CASSLADRQAQYF. DNA of the CDR3: TGTGCCAGCAGCTTAGCAGACCGTCAGGCCCAGTACTTC. The whole variable domain, filled in from reference TRBV11-2 and TRBJ2-5, reads EAGVAQSPRYKIIEKRQSVAFWCNPISGHATLYWYQQILGQGPKLLIQFQNNGVVDDSQLPKDRFSAERLKGVDSTLKIQPAKLEDSAVYLCASSLADRQAQYFGPGTRLLVL.

The chain has TRBV5-1 and TRBJ2-7, with unresolved D. The V end lost 0 bases, the J end lost 3 bases, and 7 bases lay between the germline ends. The CDR3 runs to 13 residues. CDR1 SGHRS and CDR2 YFSETQ come from the germline V gene. CDR3 DNA: TGCGCCAGCAGCTTGGTCGGCGACTACGAGCAGTACTTC. Its protein is CASSLVGDYEQYF.

The chain is built from TRBV5-6 and TRBJ2-1, with 11 bases matching TRBD2. The CDR3 runs 16 residues. Per germline, CDR1 SGHDT and CDR2 YYEEEE. V lost 0 bases and J lost 6; bases outside the gene matches: 5. The CDR3 region has the DNA TGTGCCAGCAGCTTGGCGGGACTAGCGGTAATCAATGAGCAGTTCTTC. This translates into CASSLAGLAVINEQFF.

The rearrangement joins TRBV7-2 to TRBJ2-3; 9 nucleotides match TRBD2. This CDR3 region has 16 residues. The J segment lost 6 bases and the V segment lost 1 base, leaving 8 bases of the junction unmatched. Germline V CDR1 and CDR2: SGHTA, FQGNSA. The CDR3 bases are TGTGCCAGCAGCTTAGTGGCGGGGGGGCAAGGGGATACGCAGTATTTT. Translation: CASSLVAGGQGDTQYF.

V usage is TRBV6-5 and J usage is TRBJ1-6, with D hard to call. Germline lookup yields CDR1 MNHEY and CDR2 SVGAGI. The CDR3 loop spans 13 amino acids. V dropped 6 bases and J dropped 13 bases, with 16 bases sitting between them. The CDR3 region has the DNA TGTGCCAGCAGCACCCCCGAGATGAGGCCCCTCCACTTT. Its translation: CASSTPEMRPLHF.

This clone has a handful of counts. The chain is built from TRBV11-2 and TRBJ2-2; D perhaps matches TRBD2 (5 bases). The CDR3 has 13 residues. Trimming removed 3 bases from V and 5 bases from J, with 7 bases in between. Looked up from germline, CDR1 is SGHAT and CDR2 is FQNNGV. The CDR3 DNA is TGTGCCAGCAGCTTGAGACTAACCGGGGAGCTGTTTTTT. Its protein is CASSLRLTGELFF.

This clone has just a few counts. The V and J genes are TRBV30 and TRBJ1-1; TRBD1 aligns across 8 bases. Per germline, CDR1 GTSNPN and CDR2 SVGIG (reference sequence). This CDR3 has 14 amino acids. With V trimmed by 4 bases and J by 4 bases, 8 bases remained unmatched. CDR3 nucleotide sequence: TGTGCCTGGAACTTAGGACAGGGTCGCACTGAAGCTTTCTTT. Its translation is CAWNLGQGRTEAFF.

This clone was seen a handful of times. The chain combines TRBV27 with TRBJ2-2; D unclear. The CDR3 extends over 15 amino acids. Germline V gene sequence: CDR1 MNHEY, CDR2 SMNVEV (reference sequence). Trimming stripped 0 bases from V and 5 bases from J, with 10 bases between. The CDR3 region has the DNA TGTGCCAGCAGTTTATCGGGAACAAAGACCGGGGAGCTGTTTTTT. Its translation: CASSLSGTKTGELFF.